This T cell receptor beta chain was obtained from a study of cytomegalovirus exposure and HLA in healthy donors. In this sample, this clone turned up once. What it binds is not known. The CDR3 runs to 17 residues. Losses at the gene ends were 3 bases for V and 3 bases for J; bases not matched to a gene: 10. Looked up from germline, CDR1 is LNHDA and CDR2 is SQIVND (reference sequence). Whole-study findings and limits: Sequence variants that were highly shared formed a cluster that was likely a sequencing artifact. For cytomegalovirus status, the classifier reportedly gave diagnoses with high specificity and sensitivity.

Primers: 60 Vbeta forward and 13 Jbeta reverse. Clones were sequenced by immunoSEQ multiplex PCR, and TCRdb holds only the in-frame ones, with some missing. The sample holds around 300,000 clones, roughly 70% seen once. The sequencing input was PBMCs. The chain employs TRBV19 and TRBJ1-5; 8 bases map to TRBD1. The receptor was derived from a female donor in good health and CMV-seronegative. DNA of the CDR3: TGTGCCAGTAGTATGGGACAGGCGTTAATATCCAATCAGCCCCAGCATTTT. Encoded protein: CASSMGQALISNQPQHF. The whole variable domain, remainder taken from reference TRBV19 and TRBJ1-5, is DGGITQSPKYLFRKEGQNVTLSCEQNLNHDAMYWYRQDPGQGLRLIYYSQIVNDFQKGDIAEGYSVSREKKESFPLTVTSAQKNPTAFYLCASSMGQALISNQPQHFGDGTRLSIL.